This is a list of T cell receptor beta chains from one sample in a study of human T cells and chemical hapten exposure. TCRdb reanalysed the RACE reads using MiXCR and keeps one entry per CDR3 protein. Of roughly 180,000 distinct CDR3 sequences in the sample, about 15% were seen once. The sequencing here drew on whole blood, taken in connection with sensitization to the hapten diphenylcyclopropenone (DPC). All receptors come from a woman aged 25 to 39 with alopecia areata. Some clones in this sample may be carry-over from other donors' samples. CDR3s include the opening cysteine and the closing phenylalanine or tryptophan. The D gene is left open where the match is weak.

J: TRBJ1-2
V: TRBV15
D: .
CDR3: CATSYSLSNYGYTF

J: TRBJ2-5
V: TRBV29-1
D: .
CDR3: CSVDRVGEETQYF

J: TRBJ1-2
V: TRBV7-8
D: TRBD1
CDR3: CASSLSGGARQSGYTF

J: TRBJ1-6
V: TRBV9
D: .
CDR3: CASSVDSLSPLHF

J: TRBJ2-1
V: TRBV18
D: TRBD1
CDR3: CASSPRTGIKFDEQFF

J: TRBJ2-5
V: TRBV4-1
D: .
CDR3: CASSPRGPPADGTQYF

J: TRBJ2-5
V: TRBV7-3
D: .
CDR3: CASSTQPQETQYF

J: TRBJ2-7
V: TRBV10-3
D: TRBD2
CDR3: CAIMKYGGGAVEQYF

J: TRBJ1-5
V: TRBV28
D: TRBD1
CDR3: CASSLYRGSGNQPQHF

J: TRBJ2-7
V: TRBV20-1
D: TRBD2
CDR3: CSAYRTSGTTYEQYF

J: TRBJ1-3
V: TRBV29-1
D: .
CDR3: CSVVSGFGNTIYF

J: TRBJ1-4
V: TRBV18
D: .
CDR3: CASSPLQTEKLFF

J: TRBJ2-6
V: TRBV4-3
D: .
CDR3: CASSQEMRAGANVLTF

J: TRBJ1-6
V: TRBV28
D: TRBD1
CDR3: CASSPDRALMSPLHF

J: TRBJ2-3
V: TRBV6-2/TRBV6-3
D: TRBD2
CDR3: CASSYGVSGTSTDTQYF

J: TRBJ2-7
V: TRBV6-9
D: TRBD1
CDR3: CASSSPPGTGGIYEQYF

J: TRBJ1-2
V: TRBV20-1
D: TRBD1
CDR3: CSARPSGQGPGGYTF

J: TRBJ2-1
V: TRBV6-2/TRBV6-3
D: TRBD2
CDR3: CASSYLLSGGRDTNEQFF

J: TRBJ1-1
V: TRBV5-1
D: TRBD1
CDR3: CASSYGTGNTEAFF

J: TRBJ2-1
V: TRBV12-3/TRBV12-4
D: .
CDR3: CASSSTGRTYNEQFF

J: TRBJ2-3
V: TRBV3-1
D: .
CDR3: CASSQEYTQYF

J: TRBJ2-3
V: TRBV29-1
D: TRBD2
CDR3: CSVNALAGGPDTQYF

J: TRBJ2-3
V: TRBV11-2
D: .
CDR3: CASSSEGLRLEDTQYF

J: TRBJ2-7
V: TRBV4-1
D: .
CDR3: CASSQERWAGQYF

J: TRBJ2-1
V: TRBV6-1
D: .
CDR3: CASSVQGPPYNEQFF

J: TRBJ1-2
V: TRBV11-2
D: TRBD1
CDR3: CASSNRDRSLYGYTF

J: TRBJ2-4
V: TRBV20-1
D: .
CDR3: CSARVRNIQYF

J: TRBJ1-1
V: TRBV6-2/TRBV6-3
D: TRBD1
CDR3: CASSPQGFTEAFF

J: TRBJ1-1
V: TRBV28
D: TRBD1
CDR3: CASSLRWQGATEAFF

J: TRBJ2-1
V: TRBV28
D: TRBD1
CDR3: CASSSGQVVDEQFF

J: TRBJ2-1
V: TRBV25-1
D: TRBD2
CDR3: CASSERTSGSPYNEQFF

J: TRBJ2-1
V: TRBV20-1
D: TRBD2
CDR3: CSARTRRLAGVGLYNEQFF

J: TRBJ2-7
V: TRBV7-2
D: .
CDR3: CASSLRQSYEQYF

J: TRBJ2-7
V: TRBV28
D: TRBD2
CDR3: CASSPLSGGTYEQYF

J: TRBJ2-5
V: TRBV5-1
D: .
CDR3: CASSLDPRETQYF

J: TRBJ2-1
V: TRBV5-1
D: .
CDR3: CASGIADSSYNEQFF

J: TRBJ2-3
V: TRBV29-1
D: .
CDR3: CSARNHGTTSTDTQYF

J: TRBJ2-5
V: TRBV10-2
D: TRBD1
CDR3: CASRGTGAQETQYF

J: TRBJ2-5
V: TRBV6-5
D: .
CDR3: CASSSRLESETQYF

J: TRBJ1-3
V: TRBV5-1
D: .
CDR3: CASSYGQLSGNTIYF

J: TRBJ2-1
V: TRBV18
D: TRBD1
CDR3: CASSPRSGQGDNEQFF

J: TRBJ2-1
V: TRBV7-6
D: TRBD2
CDR3: CASSLGGGGLNEQFF

J: TRBJ2-1
V: TRBV2
D: .
CDR3: CASLTATSYNEQFF

J: TRBJ2-7
V: TRBV20-1
D: TRBD2
CDR3: CSAVPMAGEVSYEQYF

J: TRBJ1-1
V: TRBV29-1
D: .
CDR3: CSVGWTDMNTEAFF

J: TRBJ2-3
V: TRBV5-1
D: .
CDR3: CASSPQGLTGDTQYF

J: TRBJ2-5
V: TRBV28
D: .
CDR3: CASSLPGQETQYF

J: TRBJ2-1
V: TRBV30
D: .
CDR3: CAWSVRGSGGEQFF

J: TRBJ2-5
V: TRBV3-1
D: .
CDR3: CASSQGRQYSETQYF

J: TRBJ2-2
V: TRBV5-1
D: .
CDR3: CASRQEANTGELFF

J: TRBJ1-2
V: TRBV7-2
D: TRBD1
CDR3: CASSIMGQGVYGYTF

J: TRBJ2-5
V: TRBV27
D: .
CDR3: CASSLSYQETQYF

J: TRBJ2-5
V: TRBV28
D: .
CDR3: CASSPLRPLTTQYF

J: TRBJ1-4
V: TRBV29-1
D: .
CDR3: CSVGERTNEKLFF